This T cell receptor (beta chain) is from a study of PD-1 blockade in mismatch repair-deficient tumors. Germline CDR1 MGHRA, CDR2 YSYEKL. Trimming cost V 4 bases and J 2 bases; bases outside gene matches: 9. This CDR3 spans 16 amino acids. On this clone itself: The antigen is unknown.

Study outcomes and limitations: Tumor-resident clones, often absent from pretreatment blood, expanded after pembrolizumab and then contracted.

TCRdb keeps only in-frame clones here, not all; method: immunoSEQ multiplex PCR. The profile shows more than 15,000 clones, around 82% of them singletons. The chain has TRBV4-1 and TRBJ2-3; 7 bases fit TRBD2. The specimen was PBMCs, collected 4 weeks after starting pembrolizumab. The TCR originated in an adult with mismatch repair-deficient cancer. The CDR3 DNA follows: TGCGCCAGCAGCCTCCGTACTGGGGGGGACACAGATACGCAGTATTTT. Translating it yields CASSLRTGGDTDTQYF.